Listed below are T cell receptor beta chains from one sample, sequenced in a study of CD8 T cells in ankylosing spondylitis. TCRdb processed the 5' RACE reads anew with MiXCR; each CDR3 protein has one entry. The data hold 300,000 to 400,000 distinct CDR3 sequences, with approximately 20% observed a single time. What was sequenced was blood, either unsorted or a sorted T cell fraction (not recorded which). These receptors came from a male donor with ankylosing spondylitis. Each CDR3 is given with its conserved first and last residue. The D gene is left open where the match is weak. A row's size may be missing; if present it is once, few, many or a size class.

>TRBJ1-5|14|-|TRBV4-2|-
TGTGCCAGCAGCTTCTCATATAGCAATCAGCCCCAGCATTTT
CASSFSYSNQPQHF
>TRBJ2-3|15|many|TRBV12-3/TRBV12-4|TRBD1
TGTGCCAGTCGCCGGGACAGGGTAAACACAGATACGCAGTATTTT
CASRRDRVNTDTQYF
>TRBJ2-2|15|-|TRBV18|-
TGTGCCAGCTCACCGACGAGAGCGAACACCGGGGAGCTGTTTTTT
CASSPTRANTGELFF
>TRBJ2-7|12|few|TRBV2|-
TGTGCCAGCAGAGCCCTTGGCTACGAGCAGTACTTC
CASRALGYEQYF
>TRBJ2-5|16|few|TRBV24-1|-
TGTGCCACCAGTGATTTTGGACAGATGTACCAAGAGACCCAGTACTTC
CATSDFGQMYQETQYF
>TRBJ2-4|15|once|TRBV6-2/TRBV6-3|-
TGTGCCAGCAAGTTCCGGGGGTTAGCCAAAAACATTCAGTACTTC
CASKFRGLAKNIQYF
>TRBJ2-7|11|few|TRBV29-1|-
TGCAGCGTTGGAGATAACTACGAGCAGTACTTC
CSVGDNYEQYF
>TRBJ1-1|16|-|TRBV3-1|-
TGTGCCAGCAGCCAAGACGCCAGGAGTATGAACACTGAAGCTTTCTTT
CASSQDARSMNTEAFF
>TRBJ2-7|16|-|TRBV5-5|TRBD2
TGTGCCAGCAGCTTGGGGTGGCGGGAGAGTACCTACGAGCAGTACTTC
CASSLGWRESTYEQYF
>TRBJ2-7|14|few|TRBV10-3|-
TGTGCCACCACGCCTATGGGGAGCTACTACGAGCAGTACTTC
CATTPMGSYYEQYF
>TRBJ1-5|15|-|TRBV5-5|-
TGTGCCAGCAGCTTGGTAGGGACCTACAATCAGCCCCAGCATTTT
CASSLVGTYNQPQHF
>TRBJ2-2|16|many|TRBV2|-
TGTGCCAGCAGTGAAGGGGGGATCCGGAACACCGGGGAGCTGTTTTTT
CASSEGGIRNTGELFF
>TRBJ1-1|16|-|TRBV9|-
TGTGCCAGCAGCGTAGACGCGACTACGGGGCTTACTGAAGCTTTCTTT
CASSVDATTGLTEAFF